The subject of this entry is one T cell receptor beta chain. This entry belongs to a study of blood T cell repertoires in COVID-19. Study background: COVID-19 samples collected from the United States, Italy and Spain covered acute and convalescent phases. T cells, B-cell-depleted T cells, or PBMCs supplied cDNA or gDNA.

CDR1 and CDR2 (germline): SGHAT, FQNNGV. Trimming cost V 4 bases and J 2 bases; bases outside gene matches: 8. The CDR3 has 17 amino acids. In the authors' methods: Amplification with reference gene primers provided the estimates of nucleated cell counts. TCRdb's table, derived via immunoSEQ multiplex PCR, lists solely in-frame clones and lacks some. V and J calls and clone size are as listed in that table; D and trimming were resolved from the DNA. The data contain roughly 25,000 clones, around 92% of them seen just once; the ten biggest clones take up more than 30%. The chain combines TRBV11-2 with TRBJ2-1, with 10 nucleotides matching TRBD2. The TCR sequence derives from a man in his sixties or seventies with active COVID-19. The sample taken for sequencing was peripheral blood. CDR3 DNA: TGTGCCAGCAGCTCCCGAAGTAGCGGGGGGCCCTACAATGAGCAGTTCTTC. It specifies CASSSRSSGGPYNEQFF.